This T cell receptor (beta chain) is from a study of blood T cell repertoires in COVID-19. Using immunoSEQ multiplex PCR, the repertoire was profiled, and TCRdb retains in-frame clones only, with some absent. The data show about 140,000 clones, 75% to 90% seen once. The CDR3 sequence is 15 residues long. CDR1 MDHEN and CDR2 SYDVKM come from the germline V gene. Trimming stripped 4 bases from V and 4 bases from J, with 14 bases between. The TCR sequence derives from a woman between 45 and 65 years old with acute or convalescent COVID-19. Sequencing was performed on peripheral blood. The J gene is TRBJ1-3, the V gene TRBV28; D possibly corresponds to TRBD1 (6 bases). The CDR3 DNA sequence: TGTGCCAGCAGTTCGGCAGGGGCCGAGGGAAACACCATATATTTT. Protein sequence: CASSSAGAEGNTIYF.